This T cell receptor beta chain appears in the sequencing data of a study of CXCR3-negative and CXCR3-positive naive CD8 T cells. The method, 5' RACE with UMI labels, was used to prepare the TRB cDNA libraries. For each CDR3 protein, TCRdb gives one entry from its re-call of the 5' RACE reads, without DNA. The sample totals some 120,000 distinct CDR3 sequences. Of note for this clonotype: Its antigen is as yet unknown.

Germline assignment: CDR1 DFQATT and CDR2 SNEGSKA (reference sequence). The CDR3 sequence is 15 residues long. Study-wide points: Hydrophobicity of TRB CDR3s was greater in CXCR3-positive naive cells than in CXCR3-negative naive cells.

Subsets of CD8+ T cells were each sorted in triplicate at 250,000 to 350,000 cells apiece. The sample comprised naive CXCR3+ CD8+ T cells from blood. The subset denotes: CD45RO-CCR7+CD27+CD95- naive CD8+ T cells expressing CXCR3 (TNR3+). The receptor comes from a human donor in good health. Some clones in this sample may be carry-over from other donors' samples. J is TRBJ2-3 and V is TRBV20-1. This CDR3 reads CSARDAATSTDTQYF.